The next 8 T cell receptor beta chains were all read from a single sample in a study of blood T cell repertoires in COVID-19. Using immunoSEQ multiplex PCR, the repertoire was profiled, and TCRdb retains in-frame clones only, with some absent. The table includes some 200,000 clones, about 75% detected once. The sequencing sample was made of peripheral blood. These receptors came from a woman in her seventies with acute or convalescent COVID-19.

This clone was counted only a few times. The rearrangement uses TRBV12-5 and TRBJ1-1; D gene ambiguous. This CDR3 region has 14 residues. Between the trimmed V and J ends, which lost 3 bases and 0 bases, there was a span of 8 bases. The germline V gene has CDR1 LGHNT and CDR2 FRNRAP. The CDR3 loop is CASGFSGLNTEAFF. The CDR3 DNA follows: TGTGCTAGTGGTTTCTCAGGATTGAACACTGAAGCTTTCTTT. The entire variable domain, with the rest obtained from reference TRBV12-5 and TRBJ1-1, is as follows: DARVTQTPRHKVTEMGQEVTMRCQPILGHNTVFWYRQTMMQGLELLAYFRNRAPLDDSGMPKDRFSAEMPDATLATLKIQPSEPRDSAVYFCASGFSGLNTEAFFGQGTRLTVV.

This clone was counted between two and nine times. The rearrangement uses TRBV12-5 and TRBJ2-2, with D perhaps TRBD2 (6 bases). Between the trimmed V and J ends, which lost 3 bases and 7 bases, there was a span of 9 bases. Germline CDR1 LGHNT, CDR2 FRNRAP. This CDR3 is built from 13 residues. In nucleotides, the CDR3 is TGTGCTAGTGGTTTAACGGGGGACGGGGAGCTGTTTTTT. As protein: CASGLTGDGELFF.

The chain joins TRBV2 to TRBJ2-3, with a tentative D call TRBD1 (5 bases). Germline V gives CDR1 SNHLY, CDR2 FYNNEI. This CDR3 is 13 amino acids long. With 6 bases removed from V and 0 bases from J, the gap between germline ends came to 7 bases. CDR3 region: CASRGVSTDTQYF. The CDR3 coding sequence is TGTGCCAGCAGAGGGGTTAGCACAGATACGCAGTATTTT. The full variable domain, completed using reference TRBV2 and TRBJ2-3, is EPEVTQTPSHQVTQMGQEVILRCVPISNHLYFYWYRQILGQKVEFLVSFYNNEISEKSEIFDDQFSVERPDGSNFTLKIRSTKLEDSAMYFCASRGVSTDTQYFGPGTRLTVL.

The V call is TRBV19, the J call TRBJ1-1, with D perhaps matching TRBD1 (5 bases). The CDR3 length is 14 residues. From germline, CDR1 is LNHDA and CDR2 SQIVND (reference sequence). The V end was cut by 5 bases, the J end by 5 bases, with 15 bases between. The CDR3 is CASSWTMEITEAFF. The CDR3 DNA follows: TGTGCCAGTAGTTGGACAATGGAGATTACTGAAGCTTTCTTT.

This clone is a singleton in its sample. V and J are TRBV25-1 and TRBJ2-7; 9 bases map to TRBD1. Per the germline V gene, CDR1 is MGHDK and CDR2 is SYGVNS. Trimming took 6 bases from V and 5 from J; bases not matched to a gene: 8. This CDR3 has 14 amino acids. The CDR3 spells CASRGDREWNEQYF. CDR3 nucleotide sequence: TGTGCCAGCAGAGGGGACAGGGAATGGAACGAGCAGTACTTC.

The DNA of the CDR3 is TGTGCCAGCTCACCAATCCGACAGGGCGCAAATCAGCCCCAGCATTTT. Amino acid sequence: CASSPIRQGANQPQHF. The genes are TRBV18 and TRBJ1-5; 7 nucleotides match TRBD1. The trim removed 2 bases at V and 4 bases at J, leaving 8 bases unmatched. Germline loops: CDR1 KGHSH, CDR2 LQKENI. CDR3 size: 16 residues.

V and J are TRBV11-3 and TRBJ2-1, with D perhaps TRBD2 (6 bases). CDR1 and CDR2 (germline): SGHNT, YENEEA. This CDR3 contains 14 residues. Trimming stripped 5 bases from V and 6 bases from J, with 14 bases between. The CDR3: CASSLNLASNEQFF. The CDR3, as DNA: TGTGCCAGCAGCCTGAATCTAGCGAGCAATGAGCAGTTCTTC.

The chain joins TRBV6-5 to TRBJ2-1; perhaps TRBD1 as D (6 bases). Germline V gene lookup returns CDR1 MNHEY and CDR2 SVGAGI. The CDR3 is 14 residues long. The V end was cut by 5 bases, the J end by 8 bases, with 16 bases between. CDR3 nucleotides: TGTGCCAGCAGTCCACGTCAGGGGCGGGATGAGCAGTTCTTC. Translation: CASSPRQGRDEQFF.